This T cell receptor (beta chain) was captured by sequencing in a study of blood T cell repertoires in COVID-19. Study context: Sources were T cells, B-cell-depleted T cells, or PBMCs; the material itself was cDNA or gDNA.

Enrollees, roughly 18 to 90 years old, lived in about two dozen US areas. As originally analysed: Amplification with reference gene primers provided the estimates of nucleated cell counts. Sequenced by immunoSEQ multiplex PCR; TCRdb stores in-frame clones only, minus some. From that table come the V and J calls and clone size; the DNA was used to work out D and trimming. The data hold about 200,000 clones, with roughly 80% observed a single time. V was shortened by 7 bases and J by 4 bases, with 13 bases between the two germline ends. CDR3 length equals 13 residues. Germline V gene data show CDR1 as MDHEN and CDR2 as SYDVKM.

Material: PBMCs or T cells enriched from blood (not recorded which). The chain uses TRBV28 and TRBJ1-2; D unclear. The sequence came from a woman in her fifties or sixties with acute COVID-19. For the CDR3, the DNA is TGTGCCAGCACCGCGACGCGAGGCTATGGCTACACCTTC. As protein: CASTATRGYGYTF.